These T cell receptor beta chains were read from a single sample in a study of CD8+ T cells in alopecia areata. Profiling relied on immunoSEQ multiplex PCR, and the TCRdb table lists in-frame clones only, not all of them. The table records 150,000 to 200,000 clones, under 80% of them present only once. The starting material was CD4+ T cells sorted from blood, obtained around week 50, from a patient treated with tofacitinib. Source of these receptors: a human donor with alopecia areata. Both conserved end residues are part of each CDR3. D genes are given only for firm matches. The size field is filled for only some rows; it gives once, few, many or a size class.

abundance: NA
d_gene: TRBD1
v_gene: TRBV5-1
j_gene: TRBJ2-7
CDR3aa: CASSLVLQGSGDEQYF
CDR3nt: TGCGCCAGCAGCTTGGTCCTACAGGGGTCTGGGGACGAGCAGTACTTC

abundance: NA
d_gene: NA
v_gene: TRBV30
j_gene: TRBJ1-4
CDR3aa: CAWRGHSKEKLFF
CDR3nt: TGTGCCTGGAGAGGACACTCCAAGGAAAAACTGTTTTTT

abundance: NA
d_gene: NA
v_gene: TRBV29-1
j_gene: TRBJ2-3
CDR3aa: CSVLNRRLSTDTQYF
CDR3nt: TGCAGCGTCCTTAACAGGAGACTAAGCACAGATACGCAGTATTTT

abundance: NA
d_gene: TRBD2
v_gene: TRBV2
j_gene: TRBJ2-4
CDR3aa: CASRTSGEDIQYF
CDR3nt: TGTGCCAGCAGGACTAGCGGGGAAGACATTCAGTACTTC

abundance: NA
d_gene: NA
v_gene: TRBV6-5
j_gene: TRBJ2-1
CDR3aa: CASSYHPQFF
CDR3nt: TGTGCCAGCAGTTACCATCCGCAGTTCTTC

abundance: NA
d_gene: NA
v_gene: TRBV2
j_gene: TRBJ2-7
CDR3aa: CASSGGYEQYF
CDR3nt: TGTGCCAGCAGTGGTGGCTACGAGCAGTACTTC

abundance: NA
d_gene: TRBD2
v_gene: TRBV5-1
j_gene: TRBJ2-3
CDR3aa: CASFAMTSGPTDTQYF
CDR3nt: TGCGCCAGCTTCGCTATGACTAGCGGGCCCACAGATACGCAGTATTTT

abundance: NA
d_gene: TRBD1
v_gene: TRBV29-1
j_gene: TRBJ2-7
CDR3aa: CSVELRRDRGSYEQYF
CDR3nt: TGCAGCGTGGAACTACGACGGGACAGGGGGTCCTACGAGCAGTACTTC

abundance: NA
d_gene: NA
v_gene: TRBV7-8
j_gene: TRBJ2-5
CDR3aa: CASSLAALQETQYF
CDR3nt: TGTGCCAGCAGCTTAGCTGCTCTACAAGAGACCCAGTACTTC

abundance: few
d_gene: NA
v_gene: TRBV7-3
j_gene: TRBJ1-1
CDR3aa: CASSTQSDTEAFF
CDR3nt: TGTGCCAGCAGCACCCAAAGCGACACTGAAGCTTTCTTT

abundance: NA
d_gene: NA
v_gene: TRBV29-1
j_gene: TRBJ2-7
CDR3aa: CSVDDNSYEQYF
CDR3nt: TGCAGCGTTGACGACAACTCCTACGAGCAGTACTTC

abundance: NA
d_gene: NA
v_gene: TRBV14
j_gene: TRBJ1-1
CDR3aa: CASSQEVFRTEAFF
CDR3nt: TGTGCCAGCAGCCAGGAGGTTTTCCGCACTGAAGCTTTCTTT

abundance: few
d_gene: NA
v_gene: TRBV5-1
j_gene: TRBJ2-1
CDR3aa: CASSSEGPPHLGNEQFF
CDR3nt: TGCGCCAGCAGCTCCGAAGGACCCCCACACCTAGGCAATGAGCAGTTCTTC

abundance: NA
d_gene: NA
v_gene: TRBV11-3
j_gene: TRBJ2-1
CDR3aa: CASSFQAEQFF
CDR3nt: TGTGCCAGCAGCTTCCAGGCAGAGCAGTTCTTC

abundance: NA
d_gene: TRBD2
v_gene: TRBV4-1
j_gene: TRBJ2-7
CDR3aa: CASSQPTSGYEQYF
CDR3nt: TGCGCCAGCAGCCAACCGACTAGCGGCTACGAGCAGTACTTC

abundance: NA
d_gene: NA
v_gene: TRBV29-1
j_gene: TRBJ1-2
CDR3aa: CSVRRDRDGYTF
CDR3nt: TGCAGCGTTAGAAGGGACCGGGACGGCTACACCTTC

abundance: once
d_gene: NA
v_gene: TRBV6-6
j_gene: TRBJ1-2
CDR3aa: CASRALAGSYGYTF
CDR3nt: TGTGCCAGCAGGGCCCTGGCAGGGAGCTATGGCTACACCTTC

abundance: NA
d_gene: TRBD2
v_gene: TRBV30
j_gene: TRBJ2-3
CDR3aa: CASKLAGGFTDTQYF
CDR3nt: TGTGCCTCGAAACTAGCGGGGGGGTTCACAGATACGCAGTATTTT

abundance: NA
d_gene: NA
v_gene: TRBV2
j_gene: TRBJ1-1
CDR3aa: CASSELAGTEAFF
CDR3nt: TGTGCCAGCAGTGAGTTAGCAGGTACTGAAGCTTTCTTT

abundance: NA
d_gene: TRBD1
v_gene: TRBV25-1
j_gene: TRBJ1-2
CDR3aa: CASSRTGAYGYTF
CDR3nt: TGTGCCAGCAGTCGGACAGGGGCATATGGCTACACCTTC

abundance: NA
d_gene: NA
v_gene: TRBV10-2
j_gene: TRBJ1-1
CDR3aa: CASSPGGARTEAFF
CDR3nt: TGCGCCAGCAGTCCGGGGGGCGCGCGGACTGAAGCTTTCTTT

abundance: NA
d_gene: NA
v_gene: TRBV7-2
j_gene: TRBJ1-1
CDR3aa: CASSFGLNTEAFF
CDR3nt: TGTGCCAGCAGCTTTGGGTTGAACACTGAAGCTTTCTTT

abundance: NA
d_gene: NA
v_gene: TRBV5-4
j_gene: TRBJ2-5
CDR3aa: CASSFGRQETQYF
CDR3nt: TGTGCCAGCAGCTTTGGACGGCAAGAGACCCAGTACTTC

abundance: NA
d_gene: NA
v_gene: TRBV4-1
j_gene: TRBJ1-4
CDR3aa: CASSQPLQVLFF
CDR3nt: TGCGCCAGCAGCCAACCCTTACAAGTACTGTTTTTT

abundance: once
d_gene: NA
v_gene: TRBV6-5
j_gene: TRBJ2-6
CDR3aa: CASRLGANVLTF
CDR3nt: TGTGCCAGCCGATTGGGGGCCAACGTCCTGACTTTC

abundance: NA
d_gene: NA
v_gene: TRBV6-5
j_gene: TRBJ2-1
CDR3aa: CASRNPTRQQFF
CDR3nt: TGTGCCAGCAGAAATCCGACTAGGCAACAGTTCTTC

abundance: NA
d_gene: TRBD1
v_gene: TRBV7-9
j_gene: TRBJ1-2
CDR3aa: CASSLGQGYGYTF
CDR3nt: TGTGCCAGCAGCTTGGGACAGGGGTATGGCTACACCTTC

abundance: NA
d_gene: NA
v_gene: TRBV12-5
j_gene: TRBJ2-5
CDR3aa: CASGEGAYQETQYF
CDR3nt: TGTGCTAGTGGGGAAGGGGCTTACCAAGAGACCCAGTACTTC

abundance: medium-sized
d_gene: NA
v_gene: TRBV6-5
j_gene: TRBJ1-4
CDR3aa: CASSPGKEKLFF
CDR3nt: TGTGCCAGCAGCCCCGGAAAGGAAAAACTGTTTTTT

abundance: once
d_gene: NA
v_gene: TRBV4-3
j_gene: TRBJ2-6
CDR3aa: CASSHQLPGETAGANVLTF
CDR3nt: TGCGCCAGCAGCCATCAACTCCCCGGGGAGACGGCTGGGGCCAACGTCCTGACTTTC

abundance: NA
d_gene: TRBD1
v_gene: TRBV15
j_gene: TRBJ1-1
CDR3aa: CATRRAQGDHEAFF
CDR3nt: TGTGCCACCAGGAGAGCACAGGGGGATCATGAAGCTTTCTTT

abundance: NA
d_gene: NA
v_gene: TRBV30
j_gene: TRBJ1-2
CDR3aa: CACAKLGGYTF
CDR3nt: TGTGCCTGCGCGAAGCTTGGAGGCTACACCTTC